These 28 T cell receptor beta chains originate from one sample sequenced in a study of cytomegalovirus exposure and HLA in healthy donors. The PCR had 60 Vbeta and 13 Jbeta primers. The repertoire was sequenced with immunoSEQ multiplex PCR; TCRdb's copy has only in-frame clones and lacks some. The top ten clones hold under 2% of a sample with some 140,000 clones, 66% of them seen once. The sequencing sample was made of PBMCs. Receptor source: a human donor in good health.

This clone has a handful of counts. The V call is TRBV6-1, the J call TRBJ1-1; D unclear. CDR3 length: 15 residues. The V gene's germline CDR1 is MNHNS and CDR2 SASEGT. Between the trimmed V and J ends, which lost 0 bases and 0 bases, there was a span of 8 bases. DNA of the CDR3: TGTGCCAGCAGTGAAGCGTGGCGGATGAACACTGAAGCTTTCTTT. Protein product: CASSEAWRMNTEAFF.

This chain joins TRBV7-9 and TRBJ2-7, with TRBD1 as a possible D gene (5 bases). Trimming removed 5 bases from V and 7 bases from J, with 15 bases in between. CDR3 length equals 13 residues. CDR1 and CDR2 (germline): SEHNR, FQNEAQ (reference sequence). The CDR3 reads CASSPPPGLEQYF. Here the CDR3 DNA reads TGTGCCAGCAGCCCGCCCCCAGGGCTTGAGCAGTACTTC.

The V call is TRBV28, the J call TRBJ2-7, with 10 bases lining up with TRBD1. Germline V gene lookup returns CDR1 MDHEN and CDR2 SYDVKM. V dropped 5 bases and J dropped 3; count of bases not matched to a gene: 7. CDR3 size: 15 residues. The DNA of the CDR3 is TGTGCCAGCAGTCCGCGGACAGGGGGTGACTACGAGCAGTACTTC. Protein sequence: CASSPRTGGDYEQYF.

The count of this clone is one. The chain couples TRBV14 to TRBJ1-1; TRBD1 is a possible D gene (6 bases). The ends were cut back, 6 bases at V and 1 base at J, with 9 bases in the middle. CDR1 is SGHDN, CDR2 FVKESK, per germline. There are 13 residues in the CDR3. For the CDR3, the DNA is TGTGCCAGCAGTACACAGGGGAACACTGAAGCTTTCTTT. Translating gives CASSTQGNTEAFF.

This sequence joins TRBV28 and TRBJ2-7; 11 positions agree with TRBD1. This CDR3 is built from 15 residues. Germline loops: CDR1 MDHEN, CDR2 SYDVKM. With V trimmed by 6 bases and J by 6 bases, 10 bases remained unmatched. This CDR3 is CASSTPGQGVCEQYF. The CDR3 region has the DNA TGTGCCAGCAGCACCCCGGGACAGGGGGTCTGCGAGCAGTACTTC.

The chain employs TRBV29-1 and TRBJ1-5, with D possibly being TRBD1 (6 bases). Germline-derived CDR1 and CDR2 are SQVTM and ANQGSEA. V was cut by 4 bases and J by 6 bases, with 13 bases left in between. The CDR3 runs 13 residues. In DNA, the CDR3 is TGCAGCGTTGGTTTACAGGGCGGTCAGCCCCAGCATTTT. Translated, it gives CSVGLQGGQPQHF. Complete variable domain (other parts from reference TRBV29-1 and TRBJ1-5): SAVISQKPSRDICQRGTSLTIQCQVDSQVTMMFWYRQQPGQSLTLIATANQGSEATYESGFVIDKFPISRPNLTFSTLTVSNMSPEDSSIYLCSVGLQGGQPQHFGDGTRLSIL.

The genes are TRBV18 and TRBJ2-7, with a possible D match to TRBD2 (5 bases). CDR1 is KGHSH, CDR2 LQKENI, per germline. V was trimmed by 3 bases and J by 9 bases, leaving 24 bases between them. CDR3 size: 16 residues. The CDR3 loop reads CASSPGLSGGPTRQYF. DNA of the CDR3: TGTGCCAGCTCACCTGGGTTGAGCGGCGGACCCACTAGGCAGTACTTC.

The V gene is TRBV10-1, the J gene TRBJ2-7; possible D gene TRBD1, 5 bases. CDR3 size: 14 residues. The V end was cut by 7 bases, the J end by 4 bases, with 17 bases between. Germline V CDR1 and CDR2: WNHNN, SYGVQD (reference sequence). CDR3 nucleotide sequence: TGCGCCAGCACAGGACGGACAACTACTTACGAGCAGTACTTC. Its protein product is CASTGRTTTYEQYF.

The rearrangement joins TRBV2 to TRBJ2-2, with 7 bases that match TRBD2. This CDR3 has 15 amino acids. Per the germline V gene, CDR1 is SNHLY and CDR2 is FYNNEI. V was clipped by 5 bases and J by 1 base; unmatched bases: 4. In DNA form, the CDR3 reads TGTGCCAGCAGTAACCGGGGGGAGAACACCGGGGAGCTGTTTTTT. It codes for CASSNRGENTGELFF.

CDR3 bases: TGTGCCAGCAGCAAGGGGGGGATGCTCTACGAGCAGTACTTC. Translation: CASSKGGMLYEQYF. The chain couples TRBV5-5 to TRBJ2-7; D may be TRBD2 (7 bases). The V end was cut by 4 bases, the J end by 3 bases, with 14 bases between. The CDR3 is 14 residues long. Germline V gene data show CDR1 as SGHKS and CDR2 as YYEKEE (reference sequence).

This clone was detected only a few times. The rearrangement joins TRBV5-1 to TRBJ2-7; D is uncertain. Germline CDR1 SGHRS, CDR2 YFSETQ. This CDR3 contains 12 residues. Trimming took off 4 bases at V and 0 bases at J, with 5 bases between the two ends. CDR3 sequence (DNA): TGCGCCAGCAGCCTGAGCTCCTACGAGCAGTACTTC. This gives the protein CASSLSSYEQYF.

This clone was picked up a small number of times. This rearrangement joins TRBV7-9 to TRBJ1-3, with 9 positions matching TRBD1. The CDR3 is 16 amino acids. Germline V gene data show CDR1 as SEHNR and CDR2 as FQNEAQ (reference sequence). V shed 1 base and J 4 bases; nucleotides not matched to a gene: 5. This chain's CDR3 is CASSLDGTGNGNTIYF. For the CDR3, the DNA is TGTGCCAGCAGCTTAGATGGGACAGGGAACGGAAACACCATATATTTT.

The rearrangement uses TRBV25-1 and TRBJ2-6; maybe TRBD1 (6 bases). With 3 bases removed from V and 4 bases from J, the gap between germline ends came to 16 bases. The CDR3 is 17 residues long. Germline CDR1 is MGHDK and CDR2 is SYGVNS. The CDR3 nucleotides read TGTGCCAGCAGTGACCGCGTCAGGGGTACCGGGGCCAACGTCCTGACTTTC. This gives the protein CASSDRVRGTGANVLTF.

This CDR3 reads CASGLGGNTEAFF. As DNA, the CDR3 is TGTGCTAGTGGTTTGGGCGGGAACACTGAAGCTTTCTTT. The V and J genes are TRBV12-5 and TRBJ1-1; no clear D gene. The germline V gene has CDR1 LGHNT and CDR2 FRNRAP. This CDR3 is 13 amino acids long. The ends were cut back, 1 base at V and 1 base at J, with 4 bases in the middle.

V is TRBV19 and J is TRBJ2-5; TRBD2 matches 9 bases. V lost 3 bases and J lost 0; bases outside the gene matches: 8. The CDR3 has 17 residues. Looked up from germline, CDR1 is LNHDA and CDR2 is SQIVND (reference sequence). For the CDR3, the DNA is TGTGCCAGTAGTATCCGAGGGACTAGCTTGTACCAAGAGACCCAGTACTTC. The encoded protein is CASSIRGTSLYQETQYF.

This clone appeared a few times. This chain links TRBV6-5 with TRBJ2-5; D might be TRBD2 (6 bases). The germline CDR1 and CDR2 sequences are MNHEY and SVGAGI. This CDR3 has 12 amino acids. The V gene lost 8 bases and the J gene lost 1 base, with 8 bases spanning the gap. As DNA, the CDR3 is TGTGCCAGCGGGCGGGGCCAAGAGACCCAGTACTTC. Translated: CASGRGQETQYF.

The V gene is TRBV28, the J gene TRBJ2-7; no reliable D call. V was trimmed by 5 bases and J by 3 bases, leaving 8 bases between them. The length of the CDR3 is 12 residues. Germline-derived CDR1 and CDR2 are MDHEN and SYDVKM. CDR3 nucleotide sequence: TGTGCCAGCAGTCTCCCTCGCTACGAGCAGTACTTC. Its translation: CASSLPRYEQYF.

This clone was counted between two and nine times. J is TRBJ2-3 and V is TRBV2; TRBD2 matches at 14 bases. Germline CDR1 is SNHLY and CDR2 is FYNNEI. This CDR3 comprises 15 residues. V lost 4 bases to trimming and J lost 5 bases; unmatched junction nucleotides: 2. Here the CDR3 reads CASSGTSGRQDTQYF. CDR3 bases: TGTGCCAGCAGTGGGACTAGCGGGAGGCAAGATACGCAGTATTTT. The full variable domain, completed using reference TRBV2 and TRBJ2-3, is EPEVTQTPSHQVTQMGQEVILRCVPISNHLYFYWYRQILGQKVEFLVSFYNNEISEKSEIFDDQFSVERPDGSNFTLKIRSTKLEDSAMYFCASSGTSGRQDTQYFGPGTRLTVL.

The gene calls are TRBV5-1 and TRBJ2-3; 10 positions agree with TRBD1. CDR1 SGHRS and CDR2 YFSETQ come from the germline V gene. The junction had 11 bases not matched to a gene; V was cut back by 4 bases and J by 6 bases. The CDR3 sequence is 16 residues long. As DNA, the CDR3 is TGCGCCAGCAGCATGGCCGGGACAGGGGTGGGCGATACGCAGTATTTT. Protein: CASSMAGTGVGDTQYF.

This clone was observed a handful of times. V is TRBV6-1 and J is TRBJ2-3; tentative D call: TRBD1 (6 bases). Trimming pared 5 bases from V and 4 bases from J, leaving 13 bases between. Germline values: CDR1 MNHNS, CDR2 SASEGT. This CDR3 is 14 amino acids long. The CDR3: CASSTGPSADTQYF. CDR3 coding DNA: TGTGCCAGCAGTACAGGGCCCTCCGCAGATACGCAGTATTTT.

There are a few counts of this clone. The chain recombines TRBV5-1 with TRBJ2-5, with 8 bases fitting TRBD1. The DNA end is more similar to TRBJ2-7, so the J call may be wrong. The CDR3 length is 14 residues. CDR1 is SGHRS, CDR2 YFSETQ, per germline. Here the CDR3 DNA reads TGCGCCAGCAGCTTGGGAGACAGGGGCTACGAGCAGTACTTC. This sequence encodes CASSLGDRGYEQYF.

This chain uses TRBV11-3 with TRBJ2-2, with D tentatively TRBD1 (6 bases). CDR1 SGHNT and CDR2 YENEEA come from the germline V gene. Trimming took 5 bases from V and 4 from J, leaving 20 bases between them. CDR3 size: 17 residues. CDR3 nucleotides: TGTGCCAGCAGCCTCCAAGGGGCAGGGGTGGCCACCGGGGAGCTGTTTTTT. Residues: CASSLQGAGVATGELFF.

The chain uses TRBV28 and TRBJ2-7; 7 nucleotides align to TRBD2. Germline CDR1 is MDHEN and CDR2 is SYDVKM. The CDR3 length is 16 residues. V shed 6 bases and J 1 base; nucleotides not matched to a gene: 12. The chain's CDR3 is CASSLVGRGKSYEQYF. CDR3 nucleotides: TGTGCCAGCAGCTTAGTGGGGAGGGGAAAGTCCTACGAGCAGTACTTC.

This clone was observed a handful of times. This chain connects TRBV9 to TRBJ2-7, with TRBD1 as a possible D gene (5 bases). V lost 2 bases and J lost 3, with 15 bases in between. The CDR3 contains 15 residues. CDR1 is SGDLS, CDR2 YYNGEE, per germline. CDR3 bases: TGTGCCAGCAGCGTTGGCCCTGGACAATTCTACGAGCAGTACTTC. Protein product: CASSVGPGQFYEQYF.

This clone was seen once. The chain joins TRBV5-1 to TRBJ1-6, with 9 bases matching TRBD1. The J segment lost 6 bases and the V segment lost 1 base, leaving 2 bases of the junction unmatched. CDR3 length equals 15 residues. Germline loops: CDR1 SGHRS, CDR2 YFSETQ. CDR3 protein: CASSLRQGGNSPLHF. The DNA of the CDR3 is TGCGCCAGCAGCTTGAGACAGGGGGGTAATTCACCCCTCCACTTT.

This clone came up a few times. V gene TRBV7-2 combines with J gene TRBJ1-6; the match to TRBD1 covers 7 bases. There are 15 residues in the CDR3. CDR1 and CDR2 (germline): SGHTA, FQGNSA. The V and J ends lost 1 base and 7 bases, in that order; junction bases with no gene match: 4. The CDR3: CASSLGGTANSPLHF. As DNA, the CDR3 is TGTGCCAGCAGCTTAGGGGGGACAGCCAATTCACCCCTCCACTTT.

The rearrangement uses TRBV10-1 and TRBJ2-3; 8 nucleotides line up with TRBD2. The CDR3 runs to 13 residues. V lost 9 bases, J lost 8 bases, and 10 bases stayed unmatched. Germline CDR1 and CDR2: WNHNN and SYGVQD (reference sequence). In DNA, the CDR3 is TGCGCCAGTAAAGCGGGAGCTCTCGGTACGCAGTATTTT. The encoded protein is CASKAGALGTQYF.

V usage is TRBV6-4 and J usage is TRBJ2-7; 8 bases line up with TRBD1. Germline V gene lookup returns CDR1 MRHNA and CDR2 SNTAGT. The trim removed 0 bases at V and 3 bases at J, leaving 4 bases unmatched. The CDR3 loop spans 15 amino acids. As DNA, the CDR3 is TGTGCCAGCAGTGACTCGATCGGACAGGGCTACGAGCAGTACTTC. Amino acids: CASSDSIGQGYEQYF.